This TCR beta chain is drawn from a study of CD8 T cells in ankylosing spondylitis. Findings of the study overall: Among TCR beta sequences, a motif of several highly homologous variants appeared characteristic of ankylosing spondylitis blood. Reactive arthritis synovial fluid and blood were previously reported to contain some motif variants. In ankylosing spondylitis patients, matched synovial fluid reportedly showed significant enrichment of disease-linked clones.

Turning to this clonotype: Its antigen remains unidentified.

Germline trimming cut 2 bases from V and 6 bases from J; bases unmatched to any gene: 5. Germline V gene sequence: CDR1 LNHNV, CDR2 YYDKDF (reference sequence). CDR3 length equals 15 residues. TCRdb independently ran MiXCR on the 5' RACE reads; one entry per CDR3 protein. The sample has some 240,000 distinct CDR3 sequences, 18% seen once. This TCR derives from a male donor with ankylosing spondylitis or in good health (not recorded which). The sequenced sample consisted of blood, either unsorted or a sorted T cell fraction (not recorded which). The gene calls are TRBV15 and TRBJ2-1; 9 positions match TRBD2. CDR3 sequence reads: CATSRRTSDGNEQFF. CDR3 DNA sequence: TGTGCCACCAGCAGAAGGACTAGCGACGGCAATGAGCAGTTCTTC.